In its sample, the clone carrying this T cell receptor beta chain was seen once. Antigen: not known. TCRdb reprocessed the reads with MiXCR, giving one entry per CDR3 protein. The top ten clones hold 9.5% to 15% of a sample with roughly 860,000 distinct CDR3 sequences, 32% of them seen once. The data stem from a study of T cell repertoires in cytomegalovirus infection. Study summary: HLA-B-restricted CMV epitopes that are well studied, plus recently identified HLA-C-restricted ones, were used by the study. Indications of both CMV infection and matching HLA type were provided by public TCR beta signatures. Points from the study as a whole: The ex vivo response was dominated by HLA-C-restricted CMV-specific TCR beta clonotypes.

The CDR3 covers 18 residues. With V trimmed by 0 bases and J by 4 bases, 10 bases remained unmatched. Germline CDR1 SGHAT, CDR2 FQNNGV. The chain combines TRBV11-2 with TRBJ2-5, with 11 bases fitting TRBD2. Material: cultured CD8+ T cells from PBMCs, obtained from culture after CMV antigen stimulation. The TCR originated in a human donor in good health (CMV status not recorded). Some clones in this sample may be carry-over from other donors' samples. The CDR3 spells CASSLDVLAGGIGETQYF. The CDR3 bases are TGTGCCAGCAGCTTAGACGTCTTAGCGGGGGGGATAGGAGAGACCCAGTACTTC.